Included here is one T cell receptor (beta chain) sequence, with context. The entry originates in a study of shared clonotypes between healthy human individuals. Naive CD8 cells, CD45RO-negative and positively selected for CCR7, excluded terminally differentiated effector memory CD45RA+ cells. Over several immunoSEQ plates, each subset's genomic DNA was distributed in even portions. Assay used: immunoSEQ multiplex PCR; TCRdb lists only in-frame clones, some missing. The sample has a few million clones; roughly 93% are singletons. This CDR3 has 15 amino acids. The germline CDR1 and CDR2 sequences are SGHNT and YENEEA. V was shortened by 5 bases and J by 0 bases, with 13 bases between the two germline ends.

V usage is TRBV11-3 and J usage is TRBJ2-5; no clear D gene. Sequenced material: naive CD8+ T cells from PBMCs. This clonotype was obtained from a man between 18 and 29 years old in good health. Some clones in this sample may be carry-over from other donors' samples. The CDR3 here is CASSVTRWYQETQYF. Here the CDR3 DNA reads TGTGCCAGCAGCGTAACAAGGTGGTACCAAGAGACCCAGTACTTC.